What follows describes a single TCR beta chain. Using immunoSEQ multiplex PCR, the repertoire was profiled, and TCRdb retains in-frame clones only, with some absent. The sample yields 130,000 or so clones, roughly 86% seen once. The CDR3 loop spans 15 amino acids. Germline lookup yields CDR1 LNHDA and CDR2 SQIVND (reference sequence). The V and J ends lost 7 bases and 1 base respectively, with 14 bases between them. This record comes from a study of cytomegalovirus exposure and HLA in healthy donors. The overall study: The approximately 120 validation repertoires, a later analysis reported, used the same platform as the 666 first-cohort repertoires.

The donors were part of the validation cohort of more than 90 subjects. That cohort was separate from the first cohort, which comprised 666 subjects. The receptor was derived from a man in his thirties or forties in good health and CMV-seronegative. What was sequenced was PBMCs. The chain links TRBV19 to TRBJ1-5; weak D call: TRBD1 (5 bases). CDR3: CASNPQGLSNQPQHF. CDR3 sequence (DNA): TGTGCCAGTAACCCTCAGGGCTTGAGCAATCAGCCCCAGCATTTT.